These 27 T cell receptor beta chains came from one sample sequenced in a study of Ad26.COV2.S vaccination and SARS-CoV-2 variants. Sample treatment: roughly 18 received Ad26.COV2.S at low or high dose, single or two shots; about 5 received placebo; per-sample allocation not given. Sampling occurred on day 63 after the first vaccine or placebo injection. Data came from immunoSEQ multiplex PCR; TCRdb stores just in-frame clones and leaves some out. The sample has around 250,000 clones; about 87% are singletons. The sample was peripheral blood, taken in a trial of Ad26.COV2.S vaccine versus placebo. The source is a person aged 18-65 years who received the Ad26.COV2.S COVID-19 vaccine or a placebo.

This chain joins TRBV6-5 and TRBJ2-2, with a possible D match to TRBD1 (5 bases). V lost 4 bases, J lost 4 bases, and 10 bases lay in between. Germline lookup yields CDR1 MNHEY and CDR2 SVGAGI. This CDR3 comprises 14 residues. CDR3 in DNA: TGTGCCAGCAGTTTACAGGAAGCCACCGGGGAGCTGTTTTTT. It yields the protein CASSLQEATGELFF.

The chain joins TRBV7-9 to TRBJ2-3; D not certain. Germline CDR1 SEHNR, CDR2 FQNEAQ (reference sequence). The CDR3 contains 15 residues. V was shortened by 1 base and J by 5 bases, with 13 bases between the two germline ends. The DNA of the CDR3 is TGTGCCAGCAGCTTAGGGCTGTTGGGTGGAGATACGCAGTATTTT. Translated: CASSLGLLGGDTQYF.

This chain links TRBV6-5 with TRBJ2-7; no firm D call. In germline, CDR1 is MNHEY, CDR2 SVGAGI. CDR3 size: 13 residues. Trimming stripped 6 bases from V and 0 bases from J, with 9 bases between. This CDR3 is CASSYLSSYEQYF. For the CDR3, the DNA is TGTGCCAGCAGCTATCTAAGCTCCTACGAGCAGTACTTC.

V and J are TRBV5-4 and TRBJ2-2; 7 bases align to TRBD1. The ends lost 4 bases at V and 0 bases at J; junction bases unmatched: 6. The CDR3 has 16 amino acids. Germline CDR1 is SGHNT and CDR2 is YYREEE (reference sequence). The CDR3 nucleotides read TGTGCCAGCAGCCTAGGGACAGCAGCGAACACCGGGGAGCTGTTTTTT. Translation: CASSLGTAANTGELFF.

The chain is built from TRBV13 and TRBJ2-1; 8 bases agree with TRBD1. The V gene's germline CDR1 is PRHDT and CDR2 FYEKMQ (reference sequence). This CDR3 is 12 amino acids long. Trimming cost V 1 base and J 12 bases; bases outside gene matches: 2. CDR3: CASSLDRGMQFF. The CDR3 nucleotides are TGTGCCAGCAGCTTAGACAGGGGGATGCAGTTCTTC. Supplemented by reference TRBV13 and TRBJ2-1, the full variable domain reads AAGVIQSPRHLIKEKRETATLKCYPIPRHDTVYWYQQGPGQDPQFLISFYEKMQSDKGSIPDRFSAQQFSDYHSELNMSSLELGDSALYFCASSLDRGMQFFGPGTRLTVL.

This chain joins TRBV27 and TRBJ1-2; weak D call: TRBD1 (5 bases). V gave up 0 bases and J gave up 0 bases, with 14 bases separating them. The germline V gene has CDR1 MNHEY and CDR2 SMNVEV (reference sequence). The CDR3 loop spans 17 amino acids. The CDR3, as DNA: TGTGCCAGCAGTTTATCGGGGGAACTTACAGCTAACTATGGCTACACCTTC. Translation: CASSLSGELTANYGYTF.

This clone was detected only once. The chain is built from TRBV2 and TRBJ2-3, with 12 bases that match TRBD2. The trim removed 8 bases at V and 4 bases at J, leaving 7 bases unmatched. The CDR3 consists of 15 residues. Germline CDR1 and CDR2: SNHLY and FYNNEI. CDR3 sequence (DNA): TGTGCCAGCTGGGTGACTAGCGGGAGTGCAGATACGCAGTATTTT. It specifies CASWVTSGSADTQYF. Together with reference TRBV2 and TRBJ2-3, the CDR3 gives the full variable domain: EPEVTQTPSHQVTQMGQEVILRCVPISNHLYFYWYRQILGQKVEFLVSFYNNEISEKSEIFDDQFSVERPDGSNFTLKIRSTKLEDSAMYFCASWVTSGSADTQYFGPGTRLTVL.

The chain links TRBV6-5 to TRBJ1-1; a possible D gene is TRBD1 (6 bases). From germline, CDR1 is MNHEY and CDR2 SVGAGI. There are 15 residues in the CDR3. V lost 6 bases and J 5 bases, leaving 19 bases between the germline ends. CDR3 in DNA: TGTGCCAGCAGACCGGGACATCCGGGGAGGACTGAAGCTTTCTTT. Translation gives CASRPGHPGRTEAFF.

The chain is built from TRBV6-5 and TRBJ2-7; D not certain. Germline CDR1 MNHEY, CDR2 SVGAGI. The CDR3 consists of 13 residues. V lost 5 bases, J lost 6 bases, and 14 bases lay in between. CDR3 amino acids: CASSTPFPPEQYF. CDR3 DNA sequence: TGTGCCAGCAGTACACCCTTCCCTCCCGAGCAGTACTTC.

The V gene is TRBV30, the J gene TRBJ1-1; D is ambiguous. This CDR3 region has 11 residues. Germline V gene data show CDR1 as GTSNPN and CDR2 as SVGIG (reference sequence). V shed 1 base and J shed 5 bases, with 5 bases lying between them. The chain's CDR3 is CAWSARTEAFF. CDR3 nucleotide sequence: TGTGCCTGGAGTGCCAGGACTGAAGCTTTCTTT. The whole variable domain, remainder taken from reference TRBV30 and TRBJ1-1, is SQTIHQWPATLVQPVGSPLSLECTVEGTSNPNLYWYRQAAGRGLQLLFYSVGIGQISSEVPQNLSASRPQDRQFILSSKKLLLSDSGFYLCAWSARTEAFFGQGTRLTVV.

The CDR3 bases are TGTGCCAGCAGTCGCCGGGGTTTAGAGAACACTGAAGCTTTCTTT. This gives the protein CASSRRGLENTEAFF. The V and J genes are TRBV6-5 and TRBJ1-1; D ambiguous. Germline V gives CDR1 MNHEY, CDR2 SVGAGI. Between the trimmed V and J ends, which lost 5 bases and 1 base, there was a span of 14 bases. The CDR3 covers 15 residues.

J is TRBJ2-1 and V is TRBV12-3 or TRBV12-4; D is possibly TRBD1 (6 bases). Trimming left V 5 bases short and J 4 bases short, with 9 bases between. The CDR3 is 13 amino acids. The CDR3 DNA reads as TGTGCCAGCAGTCGGGACAATTACAATGAGCAGTTCTTC. Encoded protein: CASSRDNYNEQFF.

The chain recombines TRBV5-1 with TRBJ1-2; D call uncertain. CDR1 SGHRS and CDR2 YFSETQ come from the germline V gene. Trimming took 0 bases from V and 4 from J, leaving 19 bases between them. The length of the CDR3 is 17 residues. The CDR3 DNA is TGCGCCAGCAGCTTGGCCGCAACCAGTACGGGCGTCTATGGCTACACCTTC. It specifies CASSLAATSTGVYGYTF.

In DNA form, the CDR3 reads TGTGCCACCAGCACCCCTGGGCAGGGCCGTTCACCCCTCCACTTT. Translated, it gives CATSTPGQGRSPLHF. The chain links TRBV15 to TRBJ1-6; TRBD1 might be the D (5 bases). The V gene's germline CDR1 is LNHNV and CDR2 YYDKDF (reference sequence). V was trimmed by 4 bases and J by 9 bases, leaving 16 bases between them. CDR3 length: 15 amino acids. Full variable domain (outside the CDR3, taken from reference TRBV15 and TRBJ1-6): DAMVIQNPRYQVTQFGKPVTLSCSQTLNHNVMYWYQQKSSQAPKLLFHYYDKDFNNEADTPDNFQSRRPNTSFCFLDIRSPGLGDTAMYLCATSTPGQGRSPLHFGNGTRLTVT.

This sequence joins TRBV6-7 and TRBJ1-3, with TRBD1 matching 7 bases. TRBV6-7 is placed among ORFs of uncertain function. Trimming at V came to 11 bases and at J to 9 bases, leaving 16 bases not matched to a gene. This CDR3 spans 14 amino acids. CDR3 amino acids: CAVRQGPAGSTIYF. The CDR3 DNA follows: TGTGCCGTACGACAGGGCCCTGCTGGGAGCACCATATATTTT.

This chain connects TRBV12-3 or TRBV12-4 to TRBJ1-1; D is ambiguous. The CDR3 is 12 amino acids. Trimming took 1 base from V and 11 from J, leaving 11 bases between them. The CDR3 sequence is CASSLVDWRAFF. Here the CDR3 DNA reads TGTGCCAGCAGTTTAGTTGACTGGCGGGCTTTCTTT.

This chain uses TRBV6-6 with TRBJ2-1; no clear D gene. V gave up 3 bases and J gave up 7 bases, with 4 bases separating them. CDR1 and CDR2 from the germline V gene are MNHNY and SVGAGI (reference sequence). The CDR3 contains 11 residues. The CDR3 reads CASSYGNEQFF. CDR3 bases: TGTGCCAGCAGTTATGGTAATGAGCAGTTCTTC.

This chain connects TRBV7-2 to TRBJ2-1; 11 bases are a match to TRBD2. The V segment lost 1 base and the J segment 6 bases; nucleotides outside the gene matches: 5. The CDR3 has 16 residues. CDR1 is SGHTA and CDR2 is FQGNSA in the germline V gene. CDR3 protein: CASSLGPTSGINEQFF. The CDR3 DNA sequence: TGTGCCAGCAGCTTAGGCCCGACTAGCGGGATCAATGAGCAGTTCTTC.

J is TRBJ2-7 and V is TRBV4-1; D is undetermined. The CDR3 extends over 14 amino acids. V was cut by 3 bases and J by 3 bases, with 12 bases left in between. CDR1 MGHRA and CDR2 YSYEKL come from the germline V gene. CDR3 sequence: CASSQTRTDYEQYF. The CDR3, as DNA: TGCGCCAGCAGCCAGACGCGGACGGACTACGAGCAGTACTTC.

V gene TRBV15 combines with J gene TRBJ1-4; no clear D gene. Trimming pared 7 bases from V and 3 bases from J, leaving 9 bases between. Germline values: CDR1 LNHNV, CDR2 YYDKDF (reference sequence). This CDR3 has 13 amino acids. The CDR3 bases are TGTGCCACCAAGGAGTCCGCTAATGAAAAACTGTTTTTT. As protein: CATKESANEKLFF.

This rearrangement joins TRBV6-5 to TRBJ2-7, with D maybe TRBD1 (6 bases). Trimming cost V 0 bases and J 5 bases, with 17 bases left between them. The V gene's germline CDR1 is MNHEY and CDR2 SVGAGI. The CDR3 has 16 residues. CDR3 nucleotides: TGTGCCAGCAGTTACTCGATTGGGACATCGTCACACGAGCAGTACTTC. It codes for CASSYSIGTSSHEQYF.

The gene calls are TRBV7-9 and TRBJ2-5; D not resolved. CDR1 is SEHNR, CDR2 FQNEAQ, per germline (reference sequence). The CDR3 is 15 amino acids. The V and J ends lost 2 bases and 7 bases respectively, with 17 bases between them. The chain's CDR3 is CASSLIVLSLGTQYF. The CDR3 DNA reads TGTGCCAGCAGCTTAATTGTGTTGAGTCTTGGGACCCAGTACTTC.

The chain combines TRBV25-1 with TRBJ2-7, with a possible D match to TRBD1 (7 bases). V was cut by 2 bases and J by 0 bases, with 17 bases left in between. The V gene's germline CDR1 is MGHDK and CDR2 SYGVNS. The CDR3 is 17 residues long. CDR3 sequence: CASSEGGGRGNSYEQYF. The CDR3 bases are TGTGCCAGCAGTGAAGGGGGAGGCAGGGGGAACTCCTACGAGCAGTACTTC.

V is TRBV5-1 and J is TRBJ2-1; a possible D gene is TRBD2 (5 bases). V lost 2 bases and J lost 7, with 10 bases in between. The CDR3 runs 13 residues. Germline V gene lookup returns CDR1 SGHRS and CDR2 YFSETQ. The CDR3 loop is CASSLGGMNEQFF. The CDR3 DNA follows: TGCGCCAGCAGCTTAGGAGGTATGAATGAGCAGTTCTTC. Combining the CDR3 with reference TRBV5-1 and TRBJ2-1 gives the whole variable domain KAGVTQTPRYLIKTRGQQVTLSCSPISGHRSVSWYQQTPGQGLQFLFEYFSETQRNKGNFPGRFSGRQFSNSRSEMNVSTLELGDSALYLCASSLGGMNEQFFGPGTRLTVL.

The chain couples TRBV5-1 to TRBJ2-7; 9 nucleotides align to TRBD1. This CDR3 is 12 amino acids long. Germline assignment: CDR1 SGHRS and CDR2 YFSETQ. V was pared by 3 bases and J by 5 bases, with 0 bases of the junction left unmatched. DNA for the CDR3: TGCGCCAGCAGCTGGGACAGGGACGAGCAGTACTTC. Amino acid sequence: CASSWDRDEQYF.

This rearrangement joins TRBV4-1 to TRBJ2-5; tentatively, D is TRBD1 (6 bases). V lost 3 bases and J lost 4, with 21 bases in between. This CDR3 contains 17 residues. The germline CDR1 and CDR2 sequences are MGHRA and YSYEKL. DNA for the CDR3: TGCGCCAGCAGCCACCCAGGACAGAAAAGGAGAGGAGAGACCCAGTACTTC. Its protein product is CASSHPGQKRRGETQYF.

CDR3 bases: TGTGCCAGCAGCAAAACCAGCGGGAGGGAGACCCAGTACTTC. Translating it yields CASSKTSGRETQYF. This chain connects TRBV9 to TRBJ2-5, with 9 positions matching TRBD2. The V gene end was trimmed by 4 bases and the J gene end by 5 bases; junction bases not matched to a gene: 6. The CDR3 is made up of 14 amino acids. In germline, CDR1 is SGDLS, CDR2 YYNGEE.